One sample yielded the 10 T cell receptor beta chains listed below, sequenced in a study of T cell repertoires in cytomegalovirus infection. TCRdb used MiXCR to reprocess the reads, holding one entry per CDR3 protein. This table has around 800,000 distinct CDR3 sequences, less than 35% appearing once. No antigens are known for them. The input for sequencing was cultured CD8+ T cells from PBMCs, taken from culture after CMV antigen stimulation. These TCRs come from a human donor in good health (CMV status not recorded). Some clones in this sample may be carry-over from other donors' samples.

This clonotype was recorded a few times. This chain links TRBV7-2 with TRBJ2-1; 16 nucleotides align to TRBD2. Germline V gene sequence: CDR1 SGHTA, CDR2 FQGNSA. The ends lost 5 bases at V and 3 bases at J; junction bases unmatched: 10. CDR3 size: 19 residues. The CDR3 protein is CASSPPGTSGGAHYNEQFF. In nucleotides, the CDR3 is TGTGCCAGCAGCCCGCCCGGGACTAGCGGGGGGGCGCACTACAATGAGCAGTTCTTC.

On this clonotype itself: The junction differs from germline at one of its ends, possibly a read error. The chain uses TRBV27 and TRBJ1-2; D might be TRBD1 (5 bases). The CDR3 extends over 12 amino acids. In germline, CDR1 is MNHEY, CDR2 SMNVEV (reference sequence). CDR3 sequence reads: CANSRQGDGFTF. CDR3 DNA sequence: TGTGCCAACAGTCGCCAGGGAGATGGCTTCACCTTC.

The chain uses TRBV6-1 and TRBJ1-6, with 9 bases aligning to TRBD1. The CDR3 has 15 residues. The V and J ends lost 4 bases and 6 bases, in that order; junction bases with no gene match: 4. Germline V gene data show CDR1 as MNHNS and CDR2 as SASEGT. As DNA, the CDR3 is TGTGCCAGCAGTGGCCGACAGGGGGTTAATTCACCCCTCCACTTT. This sequence encodes CASSGRQGVNSPLHF.

The chain is built from TRBV25-1 and TRBJ1-4, with D perhaps TRBD1 (5 bases). The germline V gene encodes CDR1 MGHDK and CDR2 SYGVNS. The CDR3 has 15 amino acids. V lost 6 bases and J lost 4, with 15 bases in between. CDR3 protein: CASRPDLGDNEKLFF. Here the CDR3 DNA reads TGTGCCAGCAGGCCTGATTTAGGGGATAATGAAAAACTGTTTTTT.

This clonotype was recorded a few times. J is TRBJ2-5 and V is TRBV29-1; 8 bases map to TRBD2. Trimming at V came to 2 bases and at J to 4 bases, leaving 12 bases not matched to a gene. The CDR3 runs to 16 residues. Germline V gene data show CDR1 as SQVTM and CDR2 as ANQGSEA. CDR3 sequence reads: CSVESGSGAPTETQYF. The CDR3 DNA sequence: TGCAGCGTTGAATCGGGTAGCGGGGCCCCCACAGAGACCCAGTACTTC.

The chain couples TRBV19 to TRBJ1-5, with 7 bases fitting TRBD1. The V segment lost 4 bases and the J segment 6 bases; nucleotides outside the gene matches: 6. Per the germline V gene, CDR1 is LNHDA and CDR2 is SQIVND (reference sequence). The length of the CDR3 is 14 residues. CDR3 in DNA: TGTGCCAGTAGTAAACAGGGGTACGGTCAGCCCCAGCATTTT. Its translation is CASSKQGYGQPQHF.

This clonotype has a handful of counts. The J gene is TRBJ2-1, the V gene TRBV6-5; D is uncertain. Between the trimmed V and J ends, which lost 7 bases and 6 bases, there was a span of 10 bases. In germline, CDR1 is MNHEY, CDR2 SVGAGI. The CDR3 loop spans 12 amino acids. The CDR3 sequence: CASTSLSNEQFF. CDR3 nucleotide sequence: TGTGCCAGCACTTCTTTAAGCAATGAGCAGTTCTTC.

There are a few counts of this clonotype. The chain has TRBV7-3 and TRBJ2-3, with a possible D match to TRBD2 (5 bases). The CDR3 is made up of 15 amino acids. The V end lost 5 bases, the J end lost 5 bases, and 17 bases lay between the germline ends. Germline CDR1 is SGHTA and CDR2 is FQGTGA. The CDR3 is CASSPSGLGLDTQYF. Here the CDR3 DNA reads TGTGCCAGCAGCCCCAGTGGACTCGGCTTAGATACGCAGTATTTT.

The chain couples TRBV27 to TRBJ2-7; D remains ambiguous. This CDR3 is built from 13 residues. Trimming shortened V by 5 bases and J by 3 bases, and 11 bases separated the two germline ends. Germline V lookup: CDR1 MNHEY, CDR2 SMNVEV (reference sequence). CDR3 DNA sequence: TGTGCCAGCAGTGCGACGGCGGACTACGAGCAGTACTTC. Protein product: CASSATADYEQYF.

This chain connects TRBV12-3 or TRBV12-4 to TRBJ2-1; TRBD2 might be the D (6 bases). CDR3 size: 15 residues. The ends were cut back, 6 bases at V and 0 bases at J, with 12 bases in the middle. This CDR3 reads CASSPSTSSYNEQFF. The CDR3 nucleotides are TGTGCCAGCAGCCCTTCGACTAGCTCCTACAATGAGCAGTTCTTC.